This T cell receptor beta chain appears in the sequencing data of a study of blood T cell repertoires in COVID-19. This clone was picked up a small number of times. Trimming shortened V by 0 bases and J by 0 bases, and 14 bases separated the two germline ends. There are 17 residues in the CDR3. Germline V gene data show CDR1 as SGHDT and CDR2 as YYEEEE. This table comes from immunoSEQ multiplex PCR, and its TCRdb copy is limited to in-frame clones, with some not included. This sample has approximately 160,000 clones; approximately 80% occur once, and the top ten carry less than 3.5%. The clonotype comes from a woman in her sixties or seventies with acute or convalescent COVID-19. Material: peripheral blood. The chain is built from TRBV5-6 and TRBJ2-3; D is possibly TRBD1 (6 bases). The CDR3 here is CASSLAPQGRSTDTQYF. CDR3 sequence (DNA): TGTGCCAGCAGCTTGGCCCCACAGGGCCGGAGCACAGATACGCAGTATTTT.